This T cell receptor (beta chain) came from a study of blood T cell repertoires in COVID-19. Overall study: Nucleic acid was either cDNA or gDNA, and it came from T cells, B-cell-depleted T cells, or PBMCs.

Profiled with immunoSEQ multiplex PCR; TCRdb holds only in-frame clones, not every one. The sample lists about 72,000 clones; 85% to 90% were seen once. The CDR3 contains 13 residues. Looked up from germline, CDR1 is LNHDA and CDR2 is SQIVND (reference sequence). V was clipped by 4 bases and J by 9 bases, with 15 bases between them. Sequenced input: peripheral blood. This clonotype was sampled from a man between 65 and 85 years old with active or convalescent COVID-19. The rearrangement uses TRBV19 and TRBJ1-1; D is possibly TRBD1 (6 bases). CDR3 DNA sequence: TGTGCCAGTAGTAGAAACAGGGTTTCGCAAGCTTTCTTT. This gives the protein CASSRNRVSQAFF.